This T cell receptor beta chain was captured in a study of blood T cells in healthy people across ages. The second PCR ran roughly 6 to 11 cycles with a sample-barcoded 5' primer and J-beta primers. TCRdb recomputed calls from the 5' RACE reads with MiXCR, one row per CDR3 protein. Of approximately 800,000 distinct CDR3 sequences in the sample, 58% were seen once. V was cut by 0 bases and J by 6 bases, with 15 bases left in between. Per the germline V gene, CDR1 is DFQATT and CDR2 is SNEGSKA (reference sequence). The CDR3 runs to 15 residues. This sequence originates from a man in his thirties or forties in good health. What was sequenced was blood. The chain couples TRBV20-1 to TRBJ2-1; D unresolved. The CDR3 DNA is TGCAGTGCTAGAGATCTCCTAGTGTCAGTCAATGAGCAGTTCTTC. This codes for CSARDLLVSVNEQFF.